This T cell receptor (beta chain) was profiled in a study of T cells in Graves' hyperthyroidism and ophthalmopathy. There are a few counts of this clonotype. Its antigen is currently unknown. Whole-study results and caveats: Among clonotypes expanded in thyroid above 0.001, most were also found in blood. A median 6.5 months before onset, the model predicted ophthalmopathy.

Out of 8.5 to 10 ml of fresh peripheral blood came the PBMCs. Authors of the study amplified TCR beta CDR3 regions from RNA transcripts. With the HTBI primer set, the TCR CDR3 went through a first round of RT-PCR. TCRdb reprocessed the multiplex PCR reads via MiXCR and lists one record per CDR3 protein. This sample carries 300,000 to 450,000 distinct CDR3 sequences, 15% to 20% of them seen once, and the ten largest clones take roughly 15%. Germline CDR1 reads SNHLY; CDR2 reads FYNNEI. Trimming removed 5 bases at V and 0 bases at J, with 10 bases between. This CDR3 contains 14 residues. The chain carries TRBV2 and TRBJ1-2; the D is unclear. Sequences were obtained from blood. The clonotype was recovered from a woman in her forties with Graves' ophthalmopathy. The CDR3 loop reads CASSTGITNYGYTF. The DNA for the CDR3 is TGTGCCAGCAGTACCGGGATAACTAACTATGGCTACACCTTC.